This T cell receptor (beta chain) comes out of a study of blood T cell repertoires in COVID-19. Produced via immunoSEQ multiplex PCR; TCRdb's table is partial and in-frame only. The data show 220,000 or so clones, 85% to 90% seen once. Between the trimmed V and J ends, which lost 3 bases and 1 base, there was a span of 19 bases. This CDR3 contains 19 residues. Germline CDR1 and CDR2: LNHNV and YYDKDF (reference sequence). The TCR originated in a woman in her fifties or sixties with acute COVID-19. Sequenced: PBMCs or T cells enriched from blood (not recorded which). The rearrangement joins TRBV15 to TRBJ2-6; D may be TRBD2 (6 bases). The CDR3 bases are TGTGCCACCAGCAGGGGTCTGGGGGGAGGCTATTCTGGGGCCAACGTCCTGACTTTC. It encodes CATSRGLGGGYSGANVLTF.